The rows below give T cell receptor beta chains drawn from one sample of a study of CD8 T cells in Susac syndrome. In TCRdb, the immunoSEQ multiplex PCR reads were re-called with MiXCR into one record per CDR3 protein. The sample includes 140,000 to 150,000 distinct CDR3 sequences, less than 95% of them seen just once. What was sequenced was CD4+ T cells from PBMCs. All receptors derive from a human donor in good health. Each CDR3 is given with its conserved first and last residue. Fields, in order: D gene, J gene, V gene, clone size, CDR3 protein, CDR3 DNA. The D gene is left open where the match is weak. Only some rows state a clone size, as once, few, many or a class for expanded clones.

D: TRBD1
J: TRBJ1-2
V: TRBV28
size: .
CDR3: CASSSHRGGGYTF
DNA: TGTGCCAGCAGTTCACACAGGGGAGGAGGCTACACCTTC

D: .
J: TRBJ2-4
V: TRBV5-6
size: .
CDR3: CASSLWMNIQYF
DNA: TGTGCCAGCAGCTTGTGGATGAACATTCAGTACTTC

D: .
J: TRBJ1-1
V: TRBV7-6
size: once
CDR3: CASSFGGETEAFF
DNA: TGTGCCAGCAGCTTTGGGGGTGAAACTGAAGCTTTCTTT

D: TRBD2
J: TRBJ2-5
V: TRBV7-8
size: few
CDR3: CASSLGLAGVQETQYF
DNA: TGTGCCAGCAGCTTAGGACTAGCGGGAGTCCAAGAGACCCAGTACTTC

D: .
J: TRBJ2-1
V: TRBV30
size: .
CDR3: CAWSVPGTQGEQFF
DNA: TGTGCCTGGAGTGTCCCGGGGACTCAAGGTGAGCAGTTCTTC

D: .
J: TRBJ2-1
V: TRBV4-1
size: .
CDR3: CASSQEGAYNEQFF
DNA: TGCGCCAGCAGCCAAGAGGGGGCTTACAATGAGCAGTTCTTC

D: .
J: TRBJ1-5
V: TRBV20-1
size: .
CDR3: CSVMRGGNQPQHF
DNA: TGCAGTGTTATGCGAGGGGGGAATCAGCCCCAGCATTTT

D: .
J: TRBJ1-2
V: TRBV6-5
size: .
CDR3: CASTRAGESGYTF
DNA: TGTGCCAGCACTCGGGCAGGGGAATCTGGCTACACCTTC

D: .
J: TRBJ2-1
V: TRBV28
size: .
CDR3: CASSGSSSYNEQFF
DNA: TGTGCCAGCAGTGGATCAAGCTCCTACAATGAGCAGTTCTTC

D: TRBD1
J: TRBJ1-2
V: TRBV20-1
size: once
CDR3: CSARPRQGWTDGYTF
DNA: TGCAGTGCTAGACCACGACAGGGGTGGACCGATGGCTACACCTTC

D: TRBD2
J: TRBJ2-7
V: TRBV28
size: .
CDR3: CASSRRGSNEQYF
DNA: TGTGCCAGCAGCCGGCGGGGGAGTAACGAGCAGTACTTC

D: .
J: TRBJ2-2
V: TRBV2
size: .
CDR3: CASKGRTSSGELFF
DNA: TGTGCCAGCAAGGGCAGAACCTCTTCCGGGGAGCTGTTTTTT

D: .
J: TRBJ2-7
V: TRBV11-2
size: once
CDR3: CASSHPRRQTYEQYF
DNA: TGTGCCAGCAGCCACCCGCGGAGGCAGACCTACGAGCAGTACTTC

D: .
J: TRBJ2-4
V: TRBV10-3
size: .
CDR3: CAISDSGLNIQYF
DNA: TGTGCCATCAGTGACAGCGGACTGAACATTCAGTACTTC

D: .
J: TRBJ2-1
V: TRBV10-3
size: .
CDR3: CAIGITGGKYNEQFF
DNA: TGTGCCATCGGGATCACAGGAGGAAAATACAATGAGCAGTTCTTC

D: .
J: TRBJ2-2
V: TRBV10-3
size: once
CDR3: CAISTSAGGTGELFF
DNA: .

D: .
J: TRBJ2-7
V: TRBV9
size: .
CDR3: CASSVDPSSEQYF
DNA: TGTGCCAGCAGCGTAGACCCCAGCTCCGAGCAGTACTTC

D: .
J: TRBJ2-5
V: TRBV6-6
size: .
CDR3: CASSYGGLGETQYF
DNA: TGTGCCAGCAGTTATGGGGGCCTCGGGGAGACCCAGTACTTC

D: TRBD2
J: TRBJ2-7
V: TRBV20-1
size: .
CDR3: CSARDVSLTTSGSTYEQYF
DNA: TGCAGTGCTAGAGACGTCAGCCTCACCACTAGCGGGAGTACCTACGAGCAGTACTTC

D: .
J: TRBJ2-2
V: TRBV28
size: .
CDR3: CASSRGGAGELFF
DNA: TGTGCCAGCAGCCGAGGGGGGGCCGGGGAGCTGTTTTTT

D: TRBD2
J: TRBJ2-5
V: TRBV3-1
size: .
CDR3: CASSQESRTSGPTETQYF
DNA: TGTGCCAGCAGCCAAGAATCCCGGACTAGCGGGCCCACAGAGACCCAGTACTTC

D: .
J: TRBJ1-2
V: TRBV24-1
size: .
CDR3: CATSEPGINYGYTF
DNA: TGTGCCACCAGTGAACCAGGGATAAACTATGGCTACACCTTC

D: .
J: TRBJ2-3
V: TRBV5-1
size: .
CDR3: CASSLGRSSTDTQYF
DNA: TGCGCCAGCAGCTTGGGTCGTTCTAGCACAGATACGCAGTATTTT

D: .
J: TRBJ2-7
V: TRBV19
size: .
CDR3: CASSPRVTVSSYEQYF
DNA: TGTGCCAGTAGTCCCCGAGTGACAGTTAGCTCCTACGAGCAGTACTTC

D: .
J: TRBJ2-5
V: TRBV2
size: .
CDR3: CASRGGQQETQYF
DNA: TGTGCCAGCAGGGGGGGACAGCAAGAGACCCAGTACTTC

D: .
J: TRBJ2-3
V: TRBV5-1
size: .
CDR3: CASSLERNTDTQYF
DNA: TGCGCCAGCAGCTTAGAGCGGAACACAGATACGCAGTATTTT

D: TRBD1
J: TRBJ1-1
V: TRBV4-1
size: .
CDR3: CASSQQNRGLRDTEAFF
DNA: TGCGCCAGCAGCCAACAAAACAGGGGGCTTCGGGACACTGAAGCTTTCTTT

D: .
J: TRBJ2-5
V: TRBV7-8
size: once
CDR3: CASSLRELGTQYF
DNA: TGTGCCAGCAGCTTGAGGGAACTCGGGACCCAGTACTTC

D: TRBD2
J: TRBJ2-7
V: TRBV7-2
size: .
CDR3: CASRIAAGVNEQYF
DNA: TGTGCCAGCAGGATCGCAGCGGGAGTTAATGAGCAGTACTTC